A single sample gave rise to the 20 T cell receptor beta chains below, sequenced in a study of cytomegalovirus exposure and HLA in healthy donors. The method was immunoSEQ multiplex PCR; TCRdb's version includes in-frame clones alone and lacks a portion of them. The data show about 250,000 clones, about 88% seen once. The source material was PBMCs. These receptors were taken from a man between 18 and 35 years old in good health and CMV-seropositive.

This chain uses TRBV6-1 with TRBJ1-5, with D tentatively TRBD1 (5 bases). The V gene lost 4 bases and the J gene lost 1 base, with 20 bases spanning the gap. CDR1 is MNHNS, CDR2 SASEGT, per germline. The CDR3 has 18 residues. This CDR3 reads CASSVLFIGVESNQPQHF. The CDR3 nucleotides read TGTGCCAGCAGTGTACTTTTTATAGGGGTGGAGAGCAATCAGCCCCAGCATTTT.

The J gene is TRBJ1-2, the V gene TRBV6-1, with D possibly being TRBD1 (6 bases). With 2 bases removed from V and 4 bases from J, the gap between germline ends came to 20 bases. CDR1 MNHNS and CDR2 SASEGT come from the germline V gene. This CDR3 has 17 amino acids. DNA of the CDR3: TGTGCCAGCAGTGAATGGGGAGTAGGAGGACAGCTCTATGGCTACACCTTC. This sequence encodes CASSEWGVGGQLYGYTF.

The rearrangement uses TRBV25-1 and TRBJ2-1; TRBD2 matches at 14 bases. Germline-derived CDR1 and CDR2 are MGHDK and SYGVNS. Germline trimming cut 6 bases from V and 8 bases from J; bases unmatched to any gene: 9. There are 16 residues in the CDR3. For the CDR3, the DNA is TGTGCCAGCAGGCATTGGACTAGCGGGAGGAGGTATGAGCAGTTCTTC. As protein: CASRHWTSGRRYEQFF. The entire variable domain, with the rest obtained from reference TRBV25-1 and TRBJ2-1, is as follows: EADIYQTPRYLVIGTGKKITLECSQTMGHDKMYWYQQDPGMELHLIHYSYGVNSTEKGDLSSESTVSRIRTEHFPLTLESARPSHTSQYLCASRHWTSGRRYEQFFGPGTRLTVL.

V is TRBV19 and J is TRBJ1-2; D remains unclear. The CDR3 is 13 residues long. Germline V gene sequence: CDR1 LNHDA, CDR2 SQIVND (reference sequence). Between the trimmed V and J ends, which lost 8 bases and 2 bases, there was a span of 12 bases. The CDR3 DNA sequence: TGTGCCAGTCAATTTGGCGGAAACTATGGCTACACCTTC. Its protein product is CASQFGGNYGYTF.

The chain couples TRBV27 to TRBJ2-1; 8 nucleotides line up with TRBD2. This CDR3 spans 16 amino acids. J lost 0 bases, V lost 5 bases, and 6 bases had no gene match. CDR1 and CDR2 (germline): MNHEY, SMNVEV (reference sequence). The DNA of the CDR3 is TGTGCCAGCAGTCCAGTAAGCGGGAGCTCCTACAATGAGCAGTTCTTC. Translation: CASSPVSGSSYNEQFF.

This chain uses TRBV28 with TRBJ2-7, with TRBD1 identical over 7 bases. Trimming took 7 bases from V and 5 from J; bases not matched to a gene: 8. The germline CDR1 and CDR2 sequences are MDHEN and SYDVKM. This CDR3 spans 13 amino acids. The CDR3 nucleotides read TGTGCCAGCATCACGGACAGGAATGACGAGCAGTACTTC. This encodes CASITDRNDEQYF. Complete variable domain (other parts from reference TRBV28 and TRBJ2-7): DVKVTQSSRYLVKRTGEKVFLECVQDMDHENMFWYRQDPGLGLRLIYFSYDVKMKEKGDIPEGYSVSREKKERFSLILESASTNQTSMYLCASITDRNDEQYFGPGTRLTVT.

The chain couples TRBV4-2 to TRBJ2-1; TRBD2 aligns across 7 bases. CDR1 and CDR2 from the germline V gene are LGHNA and YNFKEQ. The CDR3 is made up of 17 amino acids. The V segment lost 0 bases and the J segment 8 bases; nucleotides outside the gene matches: 13. The CDR3 DNA sequence: TGTGCCAGCAGCCAAGAAGAATTAGCGGGCCTGGAGGATGAGCAGTTCTTC. It yields the protein CASSQEELAGLEDEQFF.

This chain connects TRBV25-1 to TRBJ2-1, with TRBD2 matching 7 bases. The germline V gene has CDR1 MGHDK and CDR2 SYGVNS. Trimming cost V 1 base and J 7 bases; bases outside gene matches: 7. The CDR3 is 15 amino acids. In DNA form, the CDR3 reads TGTGCCAGCAGTGAATCTACCGGACTAGGTAATGAGCAGTTCTTC. The encoded protein is CASSESTGLGNEQFF.

V and J are TRBV9 and TRBJ1-4; 9 bases are a match to TRBD1. The germline CDR1 and CDR2 sequences are SGDLS and YYNGEE. V dropped 5 bases and J dropped 8; count of bases not matched to a gene: 7. The CDR3 has 14 amino acids. The CDR3 spells CASSQQGAGEKLFF. The CDR3 DNA reads TGTGCCAGCAGTCAACAGGGGGCTGGGGAAAAACTGTTTTTT.

J is TRBJ2-3 and V is TRBV30; no clear D. In germline, CDR1 is GTSNPN, CDR2 SVGIG (reference sequence). Trimming left V 1 base short and J 4 bases short, with 6 bases between. The CDR3 covers 12 residues. DNA of the CDR3: TGTGCCTGGAGTGATTCGGCAGATACGCAGTATTTT. Its protein is CAWSDSADTQYF.

As concerns this clone: It is unclear where the CDR3 begins or ends on the DNA, so no DNA is shown, and the CDR3 is as TCRdb lists it. This chain joins TRBV25-1 and TRBJ1-2; the D call of TRBD1 is as the table states it, not checked on the DNA. Germline-derived CDR1 and CDR2 are MGHDK and SYGVNS. Counting both end residues, the CDR3 totals 14 amino acids. CDR3 sequence: CASSEVGVGQGNTF.

This chain connects TRBV6-6 to TRBJ2-7, with TRBD1 identical over 8 bases. CDR1 and CDR2 (germline): MNHNY, SVGAGI (reference sequence). The V and J ends lost 5 bases and 12 bases, in that order; junction bases with no gene match: 6. This CDR3 is built from 11 residues. The CDR3 DNA reads TGTGCCAGCAGTCCAAGGGGGACAGGGTACTTC. Encoded protein: CASSPRGTGYF.

The gene calls are TRBV27 and TRBJ1-1; D is undetermined. Germline CDR1 is MNHEY and CDR2 is SMNVEV (reference sequence). The CDR3 loop spans 13 amino acids. V was trimmed by 6 bases and J by 5 bases, leaving 13 bases between them. The CDR3 DNA follows: TGTGCCAGCAGCCCGGTGGGGAAGACTGAAGCTTTCTTT. It yields the protein CASSPVGKTEAFF.

This clone was counted only a few times. This same CDR3 is encoded by further DNA sequences in the sample. The chain links TRBV2 to TRBJ1-5; 9 nucleotides line up with TRBD1. Germline CDR1 is SNHLY and CDR2 is FYNNEI. J gave up 7 bases and V 1 base, and 2 bases lay outside the gene matches. The CDR3 totals 14 residues. CDR3 in amino acids: CASSEGQGEQPQHF. The CDR3 DNA follows: TGTGCCAGCAGTGAAGGACAGGGGGAGCAGCCCCAGCATTTT.

CDR3 residues: CASSPTSGAYEQYF. For the CDR3, the DNA is TGTGCCAGCAGTCCTACTAGCGGAGCTTACGAGCAGTACTTC. The chain couples TRBV2 to TRBJ2-7; 8 bases match TRBD2. CDR1 is SNHLY, CDR2 FYNNEI, per germline. Trimming cost V 5 bases and J 4 bases; bases outside gene matches: 7. The CDR3 is 14 residues long.

The chain is built from TRBV6-1 and TRBJ1-4, with D unresolved. V shed 2 bases and J shed 0 bases, with 10 bases lying between them. This CDR3 spans 16 amino acids. The germline V gene encodes CDR1 MNHNS and CDR2 SASEGT. Here the CDR3 DNA reads TGTGCCAGCAGTGAAATCACTAACCCAACTAATGAAAAACTGTTTTTT. Encoded protein: CASSEITNPTNEKLFF.

The rearrangement joins TRBV5-1 to TRBJ1-1; possible D gene TRBD1, 6 bases. Trimming removed 4 bases from V and 1 base from J, with 17 bases in between. The CDR3 has 16 amino acids. CDR1 SGHRS and CDR2 YFSETQ come from the germline V gene. Here the CDR3 reads CASSAAGALWNTEAFF. CDR3 coding DNA: TGCGCCAGCAGCGCGGCAGGGGCTCTTTGGAACACTGAAGCTTTCTTT.

In DNA, the CDR3 is TGCAGCGTTGTAGGAAACGAGCAGTACTTC. Amino acids: CSVVGNEQYF. This chain uses TRBV29-1 with TRBJ2-7; unclear D gene. Germline lookup yields CDR1 SQVTM and CDR2 ANQGSEA. There are 10 residues in the CDR3. V gave up 4 bases and J gave up 5 bases, with 6 bases separating them.

This clone was picked up one time. This sequence joins TRBV30 and TRBJ1-5, with D perhaps TRBD1 (5 bases). The CDR3 covers 15 residues. CDR1 and CDR2 (germline): GTSNPN, SVGIG (reference sequence). Trimming took off 0 bases at V and 1 base at J, with 10 bases between the two ends. CDR3 coding DNA: TGTGCCTGGAGTGTAGGGACCCTGAGCAATCAGCCCCAGCATTTT. Encoded protein: CAWSVGTLSNQPQHF.

The chain joins TRBV7-8 to TRBJ1-2; 7 positions agree with TRBD1. Germline lookup yields CDR1 SGHVS and CDR2 FQNEAQ. This CDR3 contains 12 residues. J gave up 6 bases and V 4 bases, and 2 bases lay outside the gene matches. The CDR3 is CASSSGGDGYTF. The DNA for the CDR3 is TGTGCCAGCAGCTCAGGGGGGGATGGCTACACCTTC.